This T cell receptor beta chain was captured in a study of monozygotic twins with inflammatory bowel disease (dated by TCRdb to the late 2010s). Study-wide context: The complete study included about 28 monozygotic twin pairs: 19 IBD-discordant Danish pairs and nine German pairs, of which four were IBD-concordant and five were IBD-discordant. Each individual had, on average, about 151 000 unique TCRalpha sequences and 181 000 unique TCRbeta sequences available for analysis. The search for disease-associated traits relied mainly on comparing, within discordant pairs, IBD patients with their genetically identical healthy co-twins. Overall study outcomes, separate from this receptor: Repertoire similarity did not differ between concordant and discordant twins, possibly due to limited statistical power. A decrease in TCRbeta repertoire diversity, as measured by inverse Simpson index, was observed in IBD patients compared with their healthy co-twins. The analysis was unable to tell apart different T cell subtypes. No single strong signal or clonotype linked to IBD turned up in the results, so the idea that one exists was not supported. Compared with healthy twins, IBD patients had fewer clonotypes in common with other individuals, a difference most pronounced in patients showing signs of disease activity. Differing immunosuppressive treatments among patients may have added background noise and inter-individual variability to the repertoires.

From each donor, an approximately 2.5 ml peripheral blood sample was collected into PAXgene tubes and stored at -80 degrees C. Without any T cell sorting, total RNA was extracted from whole blood using the PAXgene blood miRNA kit on an automated QIAcube. Peripheral blood from monozygotic twin pairs concordant or discordant for inflammatory bowel disease was subjected to deep TCRalpha and TCRbeta repertoire profiling with unique molecular barcoding. For every twin pair, smoking habits were documented, and each individual was categorised as a current, former or never smoker. For this clonotype: Its antigen remains unidentified.

As encoded in the germline V gene, CDR1 is SGHTA while CDR2 is FQGNSA. The CDR3, cysteine through phenylalanine, is 14 amino acids long. No DNA accompanies this entry. Receptor libraries were prepared by 5' RACE. Preparation of each TCR library used roughly 3,300 ng of total RNA. For each sample, cDNA synthesis was carried out in eight separate reactions using SMARTScribe reverse transcriptase. During cDNA synthesis, unique molecular identifiers containing a 6-nucleotide sample barcode were introduced by template switching. TCRalpha and TCRbeta cDNA was amplified in two nested PCRs of 16 and 9 cycles, and bead purification was carried out after each PCR. Before amplification, the cDNA was treated with uracil DNA-glycosylase and purified using the QIAquick PCR purification kit. The second PCR added Illumina TruSeq-compatible adapters along with sample-specific barcodes. Library quality and concentration were checked on TapeStation and Qubit, and libraries were pooled at around 5.3 ng each. Sequencing of the pooled libraries was done on an Illumina HiSeq2500 single-index Rapid Run using custom sequencing primers and 2 x 100 bp reads. The source study handled its data this way. UMI-based consensus assembly with MiGEC version 1.2.6 was used to correct PCR and sequencing errors. MiXCR version 2.1.1 was used for V(D)J alignment, clonotype assembly and CDR3 extraction. Gene usage, clonotype sharing and MAIT/NKT TCR abundance were normalised by analysing the top 1000, 10 000 and 20 000 clonotypes per sample. Diversity was computed as the inverse Simpson index with the vegan R package after downsampling to 27 000 UMIs. Paired Mann-Whitney U tests on discordant twin pairs were used, with Benjamini-Hochberg multiple-testing correction. Reprocessed by TCRdb, the reads give a single entry per CDR3 protein sequence, without DNA. These V and J calls rely on TCRdb rather than the paper's analysis. The sample's table lists a count of 150,000 to 200,000 distinct CDR3 sequences. The top ten constitute under 3.5% of the sample.

This chain is built from TRBV7-2 and TRBJ2-7; the TCRdb D gene call, TRBD1, has no DNA to confirm it. This sequence was found in a human donor with ulcerative colitis or Crohn's disease, or a healthy co-twin of an affected twin (not recorded which). The specimen sequenced was blood. The CDR3 loop reads CASSSGTLPYEQYF.